A single T cell receptor (beta chain) is shown here with its context. V lost 4 bases and J lost 1, with 14 bases in between. CDR3 length equals 16 residues. Germline values: CDR1 LNHDA, CDR2 SQIVND (reference sequence). This record belongs to a study of blood T cell repertoires in COVID-19. For the study at large: Samples came from the United States, Italy and Spain, spanning acute and convalescent COVID-19. From T cells, B-cell-depleted T cells, or PBMCs came the material, which was cDNA or gDNA.

Original handling: Amplification of reference gene primers provided the estimated nucleated cell counts. Assay used: immunoSEQ multiplex PCR; TCRdb lists only in-frame clones, some missing. V, J and clone size are taken as reported in that table, and D and trimming were inferred from the DNA itself. The sample has 52,000 or so clones, around 85% seen once. The sample taken for sequencing was peripheral blood. The source is a woman aged 70-85 years with active COVID-19. This chain links TRBV19 with TRBJ1-3, with D perhaps TRBD1 (6 bases). For the CDR3, the DNA is TGTGCCAGTAGTACCCCTGCAGGGGTTTCTGGAAACACCATATATTTT. Its protein is CASSTPAGVSGNTIYF. The full variable domain, completed using reference TRBV19 and TRBJ1-3, is DGGITQSPKYLFRKEGQNVTLSCEQNLNHDAMYWYRQDPGQGLRLIYYSQIVNDFQKGDIAEGYSVSREKKESFPLTVTSAQKNPTAFYLCASSTPAGVSGNTIYFGEGSWLTVV.